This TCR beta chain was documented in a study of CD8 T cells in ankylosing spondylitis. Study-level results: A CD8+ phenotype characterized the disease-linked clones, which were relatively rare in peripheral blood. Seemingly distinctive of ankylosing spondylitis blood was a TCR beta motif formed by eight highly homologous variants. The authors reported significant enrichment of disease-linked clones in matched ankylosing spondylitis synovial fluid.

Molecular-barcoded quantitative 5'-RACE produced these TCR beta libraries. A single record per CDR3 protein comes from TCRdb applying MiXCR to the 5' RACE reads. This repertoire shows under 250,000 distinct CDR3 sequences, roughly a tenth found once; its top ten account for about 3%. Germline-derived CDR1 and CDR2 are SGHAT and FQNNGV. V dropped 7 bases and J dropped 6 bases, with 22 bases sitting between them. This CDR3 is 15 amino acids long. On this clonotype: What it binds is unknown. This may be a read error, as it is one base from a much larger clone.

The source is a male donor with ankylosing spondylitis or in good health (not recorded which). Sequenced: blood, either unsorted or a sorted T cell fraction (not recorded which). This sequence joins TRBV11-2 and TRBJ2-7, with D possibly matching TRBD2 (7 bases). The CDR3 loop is CASTQGGGAPCEQYF. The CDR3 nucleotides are TGTGCCAGCACCCAGGGCGGGGGCGCTCCCTGCGAGCAGTACTTC.